These 27 T cell receptor beta chains came from one sample sequenced in a study of lymphopenia after photon versus proton radiotherapy. Using immunoSEQ multiplex PCR, the repertoire was profiled, and TCRdb retains in-frame clones only, with some absent. The repertoire holds roughly 38,000 clones, with roughly 90% as singletons. The sample in question was peripheral blood, obtained from a patient treated with photon-based radiotherapy. The receptors come from a man between 60 and 70 years old with cholangiocarcinoma.

This sequence joins TRBV11-2 and TRBJ2-7; 7 positions agree with TRBD2. The junction had 3 bases not matched to a gene; V was cut back by 1 base and J by 3 bases. The CDR3 spans 14 residues. In germline, CDR1 is SGHAT, CDR2 FQNNGV. The CDR3 loop reads CASSLGLARYEQYF. CDR3 sequence (DNA): TGTGCCAGCAGCTTAGGACTAGCCCGCTACGAGCAGTACTTC.

V usage is TRBV4-3 and J usage is TRBJ2-1; D gene uncertain. V lost 1 base and J 5 bases, leaving 12 bases between the germline ends. CDR3 length: 15 amino acids. The germline V gene has CDR1 LGHNA and CDR2 YSLEER. CDR3 protein: CASSQGFTVNNEQFF. CDR3 nucleotides: TGCGCCAGCAGCCAAGGCTTTACAGTTAACAATGAGCAGTTCTTC.

This sequence joins TRBV7-9 and TRBJ1-3, with D uncertain. V lost 8 bases and J 8 bases, leaving 13 bases between the germline ends. CDR3 size: 12 residues. Germline CDR1 SEHNR, CDR2 FQNEAQ (reference sequence). The DNA of the CDR3 is TGTGCCAGCTCCCGGGCGGGATACACCATATATTTT. The encoded protein is CASSRAGYTIYF.

V and J are TRBV2 and TRBJ2-5; D is unresolved. With 6 bases removed from V and 4 bases from J, the gap between germline ends came to 18 bases. This CDR3 is built from 15 residues. Looked up from germline, CDR1 is SNHLY and CDR2 is FYNNEI. CDR3 region: CASRALDGPGETQYF. The CDR3 DNA sequence: TGTGCCAGCAGGGCACTGGACGGACCTGGAGAGACCCAGTACTTC.

This rearrangement joins TRBV9 to TRBJ2-7, with D hard to call. There are 14 residues in the CDR3. In germline, CDR1 is SGDLS, CDR2 YYNGEE. V was shortened by 0 bases and J by 1 base, with 8 bases between the two germline ends. CDR3 in amino acids: CASSVDVGSYEQYF. CDR3 nucleotides: TGTGCCAGCAGCGTAGACGTCGGTTCCTACGAGCAGTACTTC.

The chain is built from TRBV28 and TRBJ2-1, with 8 bases aligning to TRBD2. Germline CDR1 MDHEN, CDR2 SYDVKM. V was pared by 3 bases and J by 7 bases, with 8 bases of the junction left unmatched. The CDR3 loop spans 15 amino acids. The CDR3 sequence: CASSFVAAGDNEQFF. CDR3 in DNA: TGTGCCAGCAGTTTCGTTGCAGCGGGGGATAATGAGCAGTTCTTC.

The chain employs TRBV5-1 and TRBJ2-2; D is undetermined. The germline gives CDR1 SGHRS, CDR2 YFSETQ. Deletions cut 0 bases from V and 4 bases from J, with 4 bases between. This CDR3 is 13 amino acids long. The CDR3 protein is CASSLDLTGELFF. CDR3 in DNA: TGCGCCAGCAGCTTGGACCTCACCGGGGAGCTGTTTTTT.

The genes are TRBV9 and TRBJ1-3; TRBD1 might be the D (6 bases). V lost 0 bases, J lost 4 bases, and 11 bases lay in between. The CDR3 has 15 amino acids. Germline CDR1 SGDLS, CDR2 YYNGEE. CDR3: CASSVAPGVGNTIYF. The CDR3 nucleotides are TGTGCCAGCAGCGTAGCTCCAGGGGTAGGAAACACCATATATTTT.

This chain uses TRBV15 with TRBJ2-3, with 7 bases aligning to TRBD1. The CDR3 consists of 15 residues. V dropped 1 base and J dropped 9; count of bases not matched to a gene: 10. Germline V lookup: CDR1 LNHNV, CDR2 YYDKDF (reference sequence). CDR3 region: CATSRGDSRGDTQYF. Written as DNA, the CDR3 is TGTGCCACCAGCAGAGGGGACAGCCGAGGAGACACGCAGTATTTT.

J is TRBJ1-5 and V is TRBV27, with D maybe TRBD1 (6 bases). V was clipped by 1 base and J by 2 bases, with 12 bases between them. The CDR3 is 16 amino acids. The germline gives CDR1 MNHEY, CDR2 SMNVEV (reference sequence). The CDR3 is CASSLYGGGGNQPQHF. In DNA form, the CDR3 reads TGTGCCAGCAGTTTATATGGGGGCGGGGGCAATCAGCCCCAGCATTTT.

The CDR3 protein is CASSSLGGREVRYNEQFF. CDR3 DNA: TGTGCCAGCAGCTCCCTAGGGGGAAGGGAGGTCAGGTACAATGAGCAGTTCTTC. The rearrangement links TRBV7-8 to TRBJ2-1; TRBD1 or TRBD2 may be the D gene (6 bases each). The V gene lost 4 bases and the J gene lost 4 bases, with 23 bases spanning the gap. CDR1 is SGHVS, CDR2 FQNEAQ, per germline. The CDR3 spans 18 residues.

The chain links TRBV10-1 to TRBJ2-2; 11 nucleotides agree with TRBD2. Germline CDR1 is WNHNN and CDR2 is SYGVQD (reference sequence). The trim removed 2 bases at V and 1 base at J, leaving 12 bases unmatched. This CDR3 spans 20 amino acids. CDR3 sequence: CASSEIRILGTSGNTGELFF. The DNA of the CDR3 is TGCGCCAGCAGTGAGATTCGTATATTGGGGACTAGCGGGAACACCGGGGAGCTGTTTTTT.

The chain has TRBV29-1 and TRBJ2-7; unclear D gene. Looked up from germline, CDR1 is SQVTM and CDR2 is ANQGSEA. V lost 6 bases and J lost 5, with 20 bases in between. This CDR3 spans 14 amino acids. The CDR3 loop reads CSVGLPGPTNEQYF. CDR3 DNA sequence: TGCAGCGTAGGCCTTCCCGGGCCTACGAACGAGCAGTACTTC.

The chain recombines TRBV18 with TRBJ2-2; D not certain. The CDR3 contains 15 residues. The germline V gene encodes CDR1 KGHSH and CDR2 LQKENI. Trimming took off 2 bases at V and 3 bases at J, with 10 bases between the two ends. In DNA, the CDR3 is TGTGCCAGCTCACCAAGAGGACGCGACACCGGGGAGCTGTTTTTT. Its translation is CASSPRGRDTGELFF.

This sequence joins TRBV5-4 and TRBJ2-2; TRBD2 agrees at 12 bases. CDR1 is SGHNT, CDR2 YYREEE, per germline (reference sequence). V shed 4 bases, J shed 7 bases, and the junction held 5 bases outside the gene matches. The CDR3 has 15 residues. CDR3 in amino acids: CASSRRTSGVGELFF. The CDR3 DNA follows: TGTGCCAGCAGCCGTCGGACTAGCGGGGTCGGGGAGCTGTTTTTT.

The J gene is TRBJ2-1, the V gene TRBV29-1, with D perhaps TRBD2 (6 bases). The CDR3 is 14 amino acids. The V end was cut by 7 bases, the J end by 6 bases, with 19 bases between. Germline lookup yields CDR1 SQVTM and CDR2 ANQGSEA. In nucleotides, the CDR3 is TGCAGCGCCGAGGGGCGGGGCAGAGTCAATGAGCAGTTCTTC. Protein sequence: CSAEGRGRVNEQFF.

The CDR3 loop is CASSRLAGALNEKLFF. The DNA for the CDR3 is TGTGCCAGCAGTCGGCTCGCCGGGGCCTTGAATGAAAAACTGTTTTTT. V gene TRBV28 combines with J gene TRBJ1-4; D is possibly TRBD1 (5 bases). The ends were cut back, 5 bases at V and 5 bases at J, with 18 bases in the middle. The CDR3 extends over 16 amino acids. Germline values: CDR1 MDHEN, CDR2 SYDVKM.

V is TRBV10-1 and J is TRBJ1-1, with TRBD1 as a possible D gene (5 bases). The CDR3 has 12 amino acids. Deletions cut 3 bases from V and 11 bases from J, with 13 bases between. Germline V gene data show CDR1 as WNHNN and CDR2 as SYGVQD (reference sequence). CDR3 residues: CASSDPDSAAFF. CDR3 in DNA: TGCGCCAGCAGTGATCCCGACAGTGCCGCTTTCTTT.

J is TRBJ2-1 and V is TRBV29-1, with D tentatively TRBD1 or TRBD2 (6 bases each). This CDR3 spans 13 amino acids. V was cut by 1 base and J by 13 bases, with 17 bases left in between. Per germline, CDR1 SQVTM and CDR2 ANQGSEA. CDR3 residues: CSVEGGPGVHQFF. The CDR3 coding sequence is TGCAGCGTTGAAGGGGGGCCGGGGGTCCATCAGTTCTTC.

The V and J genes are TRBV11-1 and TRBJ2-5; the D gene is possibly TRBD1 (6 bases). The CDR3 loop spans 16 amino acids. CDR1 is SGHAT and CDR2 is FQDESV in the germline V gene (reference sequence). The germline V and J ends were trimmed by 3 bases and 1 base, with 15 bases remaining between them. Written as DNA, the CDR3 is TGTGCCAGCAGCTTGGGGGCCACGGCCCTCCAAGAGACCCAGTACTTC. Its protein is CASSLGATALQETQYF. Drawing the rest from reference TRBV11-1 and TRBJ2-5, the complete variable domain is EAEVAQSPRYKITEKSQAVAFWCDPISGHATLYWYRQILGQGPELLVQFQDESVVDDSQLPKDRFSAERLKGVDSTLKIQPAELGDSAMYLCASSLGATALQETQYFGPGTRLLVL.

This chain uses TRBV28 with TRBJ1-5, with D perhaps matching TRBD1 (6 bases). The CDR3 covers 14 residues. Germline CDR1 is MDHEN and CDR2 is SYDVKM. V lost 3 bases and J lost 6, with 12 bases in between. The CDR3 reads CASSFLGGGQPQHF. The CDR3 DNA reads as TGTGCCAGCAGTTTTCTTGGGGGCGGTCAGCCCCAGCATTTT.

The rearrangement uses TRBV27 and TRBJ2-2; D uncertain. The germline gives CDR1 MNHEY, CDR2 SMNVEV (reference sequence). V was clipped by 5 bases and J by 5 bases, with 3 bases between them. CDR3 length: 11 amino acids. The CDR3 is CASSQTGELFF. In DNA form, the CDR3 reads TGTGCCAGCAGTCAGACCGGGGAGCTGTTTTTT.

This rearrangement joins TRBV28 to TRBJ2-2, with 8 bases aligning to TRBD2. V shed 4 bases, J shed 6 bases, and the junction held 13 bases outside the gene matches. This CDR3 spans 17 amino acids. CDR1 is MDHEN, CDR2 SYDVKM, per germline. The CDR3 is CASSSLSWASGPGELFF. CDR3 coding DNA: TGTGCCAGCAGTTCCCTGAGTTGGGCTAGCGGGCCCGGGGAGCTGTTTTTT.

In its sample, this clone was seen once. This chain joins TRBV10-3 and TRBJ1-5; a possible D gene is TRBD1 (5 bases). This CDR3 has 13 amino acids. Germline loops: CDR1 ENHRY, CDR2 SYGVKD. V shed 0 bases and J shed 5 bases, with 5 bases lying between them. The CDR3 sequence: CAISESRDQPQHF. In DNA, the CDR3 is TGTGCCATCAGTGAGTCCAGGGATCAGCCCCAGCATTTT.

The chain joins TRBV13 to TRBJ1-1, with D possibly TRBD1 on 5 matching bases. V was shortened by 3 bases and J by 1 base, with 18 bases between the two germline ends. This CDR3 has 17 amino acids. CDR1 PRHDT and CDR2 FYEKMQ come from the germline V gene (reference sequence). DNA of the CDR3: TGTGCCAGCAGCTTGTCACCTTTGCGACAGCCGAACACTGAAGCTTTCTTT. Amino acid sequence: CASSLSPLRQPNTEAFF.

The chain employs TRBV13 and TRBJ2-1; D is unclear. The germline gives CDR1 PRHDT, CDR2 FYEKMQ (reference sequence). Trimming took 5 bases from V and 5 from J, leaving 10 bases between them. This CDR3 region has 13 residues. CDR3 coding DNA: TGTGCCAGCAGCATTTCAGGAAACAATGAGCAGTTCTTC. It encodes CASSISGNNEQFF.

The genes are TRBV9 and TRBJ2-7; the match to TRBD1 covers 7 bases. Germline CDR1 is SGDLS and CDR2 is YYNGEE. CDR3 length: 14 residues. The junction had 4 bases not matched to a gene; V was cut back by 4 bases and J by 0 bases. CDR3 protein: CASSLQGDSYEQYF. The CDR3 DNA sequence: TGTGCCAGCAGCCTCCAGGGGGACTCCTACGAGCAGTACTTC.